This entry describes one T cell receptor (beta chain). The method was immunoSEQ multiplex PCR; TCRdb's version includes in-frame clones alone and lacks a portion of them. The sample records roughly 200,000 clones, just under 80% being singletons. The sample belongs to a study of blood T cell repertoires in COVID-19. V was trimmed by 3 bases and J by 0 bases, leaving 13 bases between them. Germline V gene sequence: CDR1 SGDLS, CDR2 YYNGEE. This CDR3 is built from 16 residues. Specimen: peripheral blood. The gene calls are TRBV9 and TRBJ1-3; no reliable D call. The TCR sequence derives from a man aged 65 to 79 with active or convalescent COVID-19. CDR3 residues: CASSAKIQSSGNTIYF. CDR3 DNA: TGTGCCAGCAGCGCGAAGATACAGAGCTCTGGAAACACCATATATTTT. Full variable domain (remainder filled in from reference TRBV9 and TRBJ1-3): DSGVTQTPKHLITATGQRVTLRCSPRSGDLSVYWYQQSLDQGLQFLIQYYNGEERAKGNILERFSAQQFPDLHSELNLSSLELGDSALYFCASSAKIQSSGNTIYFGEGSWLTVV.